These T cell receptor beta chains were read from a single sample in a study of blood T cell repertoires in COVID-19. TCRdb's copy holds only in-frame clones and misses some; the assay was immunoSEQ multiplex PCR. This table holds 150,000 or so clones, 79% found once. Sequencing used peripheral blood. The receptors shown here come from a woman aged 55-69 years with COVID-19, enrolled during active disease. Both conserved end residues are part of each CDR3. D genes are given only for firm matches. Expanded clones get a size class; other rows say once, few or many, or leave the size out.

clone size: -; D gene: -; J gene: TRBJ2-3; V gene: TRBV9; CDR3 DNA: TGTGCCAGCAGCGTAGCGAATCGGGGGACGGATACGCAGTATTTT; CDR3 protein: CASSVANRGTDTQYF
clone size: -; D gene: TRBD1; J gene: TRBJ1-1; V gene: TRBV7-2; CDR3 DNA: TGTGCCAGCAGCTCACGGGGACAGATGAACACTGAAGCTTTCTTT; CDR3 protein: CASSSRGQMNTEAFF
clone size: few; D gene: TRBD2; J gene: TRBJ2-1; V gene: TRBV4-1; CDR3 DNA: TGCGCCAGCAGCCAAGATCCCCCTGGCGGGGGGTCTCTACCTCGCTCCTACAATGAGCAGTTCTTC; CDR3 protein: CASSQDPPGGGSLPRSYNEQFF
clone size: -; D gene: TRBD2; J gene: TRBJ2-3; V gene: TRBV7-2; CDR3 DNA: TGTGCCAGCAGCCCTCCTAGCGGGACCCCAGATACGCAGTATTTT; CDR3 protein: CASSPPSGTPDTQYF
clone size: -; D gene: -; J gene: TRBJ2-1; V gene: TRBV24-1; CDR3 DNA: TGTGCCACCAGTGATGGCTATAGGGGGAATGAGCAGTTCTTC; CDR3 protein: CATSDGYRGNEQFF
clone size: -; D gene: TRBD2; J gene: TRBJ2-1; V gene: TRBV4-1; CDR3 DNA: TGCGCCAGCAGCCATTTCCCCCCCCGCGGGAGCTCCCACAATGAGCAGTTCTTC; CDR3 protein: CASSHFPPRGSSHNEQFF
clone size: -; D gene: -; J gene: TRBJ2-3; V gene: TRBV5-5; CDR3 DNA: TGTGCCAGCACTGGCGGGGATTTTATGACAGATACGCAGTATTTT; CDR3 protein: CASTGGDFMTDTQYF
clone size: -; D gene: TRBD1; J gene: TRBJ2-2; V gene: TRBV6-4; CDR3 DNA: TGTGCCAGCAGTGAAGGGACAGGGGTCACCGGGGAGCTGTTTTTT; CDR3 protein: CASSEGTGVTGELFF
clone size: -; D gene: TRBD2; J gene: TRBJ2-5; V gene: TRBV11-2; CDR3 DNA: TGTGCCAGCAGCTTAACGACTAGCGGGGGTAGGGAGACCCAGTACTTC; CDR3 protein: CASSLTTSGGRETQYF
clone size: -; D gene: -; J gene: TRBJ1-5; V gene: TRBV5-8; CDR3 DNA: TGTGCCAGCAGTATCGGCCCGCAGGGGACGATCAATCAGCCCCAGCATTTT; CDR3 protein: CASSIGPQGTINQPQHF
clone size: -; D gene: -; J gene: TRBJ2-7; V gene: TRBV19; CDR3 DNA: TGTGCCAGTAGCATTCGGGGGTTCTCTTACGAGCAGTACTTC; CDR3 protein: CASSIRGFSYEQYF
clone size: -; D gene: -; J gene: TRBJ1-4; V gene: TRBV5-5; CDR3 DNA: TGTGCCAGCAGCTTTCCAGGGTTAGGTGAAAAACTGTTTTTT; CDR3 protein: CASSFPGLGEKLFF
clone size: -; D gene: -; J gene: TRBJ2-5; V gene: TRBV28; CDR3 DNA: TGTGCCAGCAGTTTACCCAGACTAGGGGAGACCCAGTACTTC; CDR3 protein: CASSLPRLGETQYF
clone size: -; D gene: -; J gene: TRBJ1-5; V gene: TRBV19; CDR3 DNA: TGTGCCAGTAGTTTGGCCAGGGATCAGCCCCAGCATTTT; CDR3 protein: CASSLARDQPQHF
clone size: -; D gene: TRBD1; J gene: TRBJ2-2; V gene: TRBV10-3; CDR3 DNA: TGTGCCGCTGAACAGGGGGCGGGGACCGGGGAGCTGTTTTTT; CDR3 protein: CAAEQGAGTGELFF